These 14 T cell receptor beta chains share one sample of origin, sequenced in a study of quantifying T cell responses using KT2 cells. Turning to the study itself: Reverse transcription used primers in the TCR alpha and beta constant regions.

A single-stranded UMI oligo with SP2 sequence was ligated to cDNA 3' ends. First-round PCR used 4 to 5 cycles and beta primers RC1.1 and RC1.2 covering TRBC1 and TRBC2. MiXCR, run by TCRdb on the UMI-ligation and nested PCR reads, gives a single entry per CDR3 protein. The sample lists under 35,000 distinct CDR3 sequences, approximately 6.8% occurring once. Sequenced material: PBMCs spiked with cells of the T cell clone KT2. The source of these receptors is a human donor.

This clonotype was recorded a few times. The rearrangement uses TRBV6-2 or TRBV6-3 and TRBJ1-2; a possible D gene is TRBD1 (5 bases). The germline gives CDR1 MNHEY, CDR2 SVGEGT. There are 14 residues in the CDR3. Trimming cost V 2 bases and J 6 bases, with 13 bases left between them. In DNA, the CDR3 is TGTGCCAGCAGTTACGACGGCAGGGTGGATGGCTACACCTTC. Encoded protein: CASSYDGRVDGYTF.

This clonotype was detected many times. V usage is TRBV6-5 and J usage is TRBJ1-5; D unclear. The CDR3 is 10 amino acids. Trimming removed 6 bases from V and 9 bases from J, with 6 bases in between. Germline loops: CDR1 MNHEY, CDR2 SVGAGI. The CDR3 nucleotides are TGTGCCAGCAGCCCATTGCCCCAGCATTTT. Its translation: CASSPLPQHF.

This clonotype was detected ten times or more. V and J are TRBV18 and TRBJ2-7; no clear D gene. The CDR3 runs to 13 residues. V was shortened by 2 bases and J by 7 bases, with 12 bases between the two germline ends. Germline values: CDR1 KGHSH, CDR2 LQKENI. As DNA, the CDR3 is TGTGCCAGCTCACCAGGGTCGGGTATAGAGCAGTACTTC. It translates to CASSPGSGIEQYF.

The chain is built from TRBV5-1 and TRBJ2-3; 7 bases are a match to TRBD2. Losses at the gene ends were 0 bases for V and 2 bases for J; bases not matched to a gene: 6. Germline V gene data show CDR1 as SGHRS and CDR2 as YFSETQ. The CDR3 runs to 16 residues. CDR3 bases: TGCGCCAGCAGCTTGGTCCCGGGACTAAACACAGATACGCAGTATTTT. It specifies CASSLVPGLNTDTQYF.

This clonotype has more than one count but fewer than ten. The chain links TRBV6-6 to TRBJ2-3; 8 bases line up with TRBD2. The CDR3 length is 16 residues. J gave up 4 bases and V 6 bases, and 12 bases lay outside the gene matches. CDR1 MNHNY and CDR2 SVGAGI come from the germline V gene (reference sequence). The CDR3 region is CASRDRAGAGADTQYF. The CDR3 region has the DNA TGTGCCAGCAGAGACCGAGCGGGGGCCGGGGCAGATACGCAGTATTTT.

This clonotype appeared a few times. The chain has TRBV3-1 and TRBJ2-6, with unresolved D. This CDR3 spans 17 amino acids. The germline V and J ends were trimmed by 3 bases and 0 bases, with 12 bases remaining between them. The germline V gene encodes CDR1 LGHDT and CDR2 YNNKEL (reference sequence). The CDR3 spells CASSQGTYLSGANVLTF. The DNA for the CDR3 is TGTGCCAGCAGCCAGGGAACATACCTCTCTGGGGCCAACGTCCTGACTTTC.

This rearrangement joins TRBV13 to TRBJ2-1, with D perhaps matching TRBD2 (7 bases). CDR1 and CDR2 from the germline V gene are PRHDT and FYEKMQ (reference sequence). With 0 bases removed from V and 5 bases from J, the gap between germline ends came to 11 bases. The CDR3 length is 15 residues. CDR3 in amino acids: CASSLGGGAHNEQFF. The CDR3 DNA follows: TGTGCCAGCAGCTTAGGAGGGGGGGCCCACAATGAGCAGTTCTTC.

The chain has TRBV9 and TRBJ2-1, with D unresolved. V lost 3 bases to trimming and J lost 4 bases, with 11 bases between them. Germline V gene data show CDR1 as SGDLS and CDR2 as YYNGEE. This CDR3 has 14 amino acids. CDR3 in DNA: TGTGCCAGCAGCGCATTCCCACAATACAATGAGCAGTTCTTC. Encoded protein: CASSAFPQYNEQFF. The variable domain in full, with the rest retrieved from reference TRBV9 and TRBJ2-1, is DSGVTQTPKHLITATGQRVTLRCSPRSGDLSVYWYQQSLDQGLQFLIQYYNGEERAKGNILERFSAQQFPDLHSELNLSSLELGDSALYFCASSAFPQYNEQFFGPGTRLTVL.

At least ten counts were recorded for this clonotype. This chain joins TRBV20-1 and TRBJ2-7, with D possibly being TRBD1 (5 bases). V gave up 0 bases and J gave up 2 bases, with 14 bases separating them. The germline V gene encodes CDR1 DFQATT and CDR2 SNEGSKA (reference sequence). This CDR3 spans 15 amino acids. CDR3 coding DNA: TGCAGTGCTAGAGATCGACTTAAGGGGACCTACGAGCAGTACTTC. Translation: CSARDRLKGTYEQYF.

This chain links TRBV7-8 with TRBJ2-3, with 9 positions matching TRBD2. Germline V gene data show CDR1 as SGHVS and CDR2 as FQNEAQ. J was trimmed by 0 bases and V by 5 bases; bases with no gene match: 3. This CDR3 contains 15 residues. In DNA, the CDR3 is TGTGCCAGCAGCCCCCTAGCGGGGAGCACAGATACGCAGTATTTT. As protein: CASSPLAGSTDTQYF. Full variable domain (missing parts from reference TRBV7-8 and TRBJ2-3): GAGVSQSPRYKVAKRGQDVALRCDPISGHVSLFWYQQALGQGPEFLTYFQNEAQLDKSGLPSDRFFAERPEGSVSTLKIQRTQQEDSAVYLCASSPLAGSTDTQYFGPGTRLTVL.

The V call is TRBV6-5, the J call TRBJ2-5; D is undetermined. Germline V gene lookup returns CDR1 MNHEY and CDR2 SVGAGI. V was clipped by 6 bases and J by 5 bases, with 16 bases between them. The length of the CDR3 is 14 residues. CDR3 nucleotides: TGTGCCAGCAGCCCGCCGCGGCCGGCGGAGACCCAGTACTTC. Amino acid sequence: CASSPPRPAETQYF.

This clonotype was observed a few times. V and J are TRBV7-2 and TRBJ2-7; weak D call: TRBD2 (5 bases). The V gene lost 4 bases and the J gene lost 2 bases, with 15 bases spanning the gap. Germline V CDR1 and CDR2: SGHTA, FQGNSA. The CDR3 loop spans 15 amino acids. CDR3 sequence (DNA): TGTGCCAGCAGCTCGACTTCGGTCGGGACCTACGAGCAGTACTTC. Translating gives CASSSTSVGTYEQYF.

V usage is TRBV5-1 and J usage is TRBJ2-7; TRBD1 agrees at 9 bases. Germline V lookup: CDR1 SGHRS, CDR2 YFSETQ. The CDR3 sequence is 16 residues long. The J segment lost 2 bases and the V segment lost 4 bases, leaving 10 bases of the junction unmatched. The CDR3 DNA reads as TGCGCCAGCAGCCCCGCTCCGGGACAGGGAACCTACGAGCAGTACTTC. Encoded protein: CASSPAPGQGTYEQYF.

The CDR3 loop reads CAVGRAPGGELFF. DNA for the CDR3: TGTGCCGTGGGGAGGGCCCCCGGCGGGGAGCTGTTTTTT. This rearrangement joins TRBV6-5 to TRBJ2-2; 7 positions match TRBD2. V lost 11 bases and J lost 7; bases outside the gene matches: 10. There are 13 residues in the CDR3. Germline assignment: CDR1 MNHEY and CDR2 SVGAGI.